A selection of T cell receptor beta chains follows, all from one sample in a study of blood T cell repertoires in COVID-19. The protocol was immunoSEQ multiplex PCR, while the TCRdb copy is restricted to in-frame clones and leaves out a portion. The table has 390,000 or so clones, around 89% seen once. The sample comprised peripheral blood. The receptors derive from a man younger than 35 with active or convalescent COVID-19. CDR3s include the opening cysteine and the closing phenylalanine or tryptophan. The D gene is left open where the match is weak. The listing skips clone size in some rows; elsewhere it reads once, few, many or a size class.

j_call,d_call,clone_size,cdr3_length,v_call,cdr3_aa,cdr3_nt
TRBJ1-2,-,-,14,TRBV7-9,CASSFELGGIGYTF,TGTGCCAGCAGCTTCGAATTGGGGGGTATAGGCTACACCTTC
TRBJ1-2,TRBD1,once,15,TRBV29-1,CSVEVEGQGRGGYTF,TGCAGCGTTGAAGTTGAAGGACAGGGACGAGGTGGCTACACCTTC
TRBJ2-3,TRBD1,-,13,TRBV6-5,CASRQGGTDTQYF,TGTGCCAGCAGGCAGGGGGGCACAGATACGCAGTATTTT
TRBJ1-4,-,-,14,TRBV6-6,CASSPGQRSEKLFF,TGTGCCAGCAGTCCTGGACAGCGCTCTGAAAAACTGTTTTTT
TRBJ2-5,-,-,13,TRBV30,CAWSPSIAETQYF,TGTGCCTGGAGTCCTAGCATTGCGGAGACCCAGTACTTC
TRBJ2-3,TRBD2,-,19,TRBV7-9,CASSSSSGLAGGSTDTQYF,TGTGCCAGCAGCTCATCCTCTGGACTAGCGGGAGGATCCACAGATACGCAGTATTTT
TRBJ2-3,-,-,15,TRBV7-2,CASIALGKSTDTQYF,TGTGCCAGCATCGCGCTCGGGAAGAGCACAGATACGCAGTATTTT
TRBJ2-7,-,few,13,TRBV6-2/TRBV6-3,CASSWLGPYEQYF,TGTGCCAGCAGTTGGCTTGGGCCCTACGAGCAGTACTTC
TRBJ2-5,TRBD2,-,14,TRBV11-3,CASSLGTSQETQYF,TGTGCCAGCAGCTTAGGGACTAGCCAAGAGACCCAGTACTTC
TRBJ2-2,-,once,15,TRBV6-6,CASSLGRGWTGELFF,TGTGCCAGCAGTTTGGGCAGGGGTTGGACCGGGGAGCTGTTTTTT
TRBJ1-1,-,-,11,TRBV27,CASSFGGEAFF,TGTGCCAGCAGTTTCGGAGGTGAAGCTTTCTTT
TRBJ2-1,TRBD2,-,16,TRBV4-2,CASSQGPGGSYNEQFF,TGTGCCAGCAGCCAAGGGCCGGGAGGGTCCTACAATGAGCAGTTCTTC
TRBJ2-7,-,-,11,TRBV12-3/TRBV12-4,CASSLDSEQYF,TGTGCCAGCAGTTTAGACAGCGAGCAGTACTTC
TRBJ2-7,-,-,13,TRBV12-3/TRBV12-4,CASSLGSFDEQYF,TGTGCCAGCAGTTTAGGCAGTTTCGACGAGCAGTACTTC
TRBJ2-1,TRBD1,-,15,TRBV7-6,CASSAQGFSHNEQFF,TGTGCCAGCAGCGCACAGGGGTTTAGCCACAATGAGCAGTTCTTC
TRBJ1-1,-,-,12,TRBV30,CAWSAPYTEAFF,TGTGCCTGGAGTGCCCCGTACACTGAAGCTTTCTTT
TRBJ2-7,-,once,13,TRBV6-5,CASSYGYGDGQYF,TGTGCCAGCAGTTATGGCTATGGAGACGGGCAGTACTTC
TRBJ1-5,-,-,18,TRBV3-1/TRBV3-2,CASSQESIRSRGNQPQHF,TGTGCCAGCAGCCAAGAGAGTATAAGGAGTCGTGGCAATCAGCCCCAGCATTTT
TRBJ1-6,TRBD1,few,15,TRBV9,CASSPEGQRNSPLHF,TGTGCCAGCAGCCCCGAGGGACAGAGAAATTCACCCCTCCACTTT
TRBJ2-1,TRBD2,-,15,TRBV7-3,CASSLAGTSYNEQFF,TGTGCCAGCAGCTTAGCCGGGACTAGCTACAATGAGCAGTTCTTC
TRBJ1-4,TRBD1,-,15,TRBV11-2,CASSLDSTGVEKLFF,TGTGCCAGCAGCTTAGATTCGACAGGGGTTGAAAAACTGTTTTTT
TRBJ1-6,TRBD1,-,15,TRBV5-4,CASSLETGGDSPLHF,TGTGCCAGCAGCTTGGAGACAGGGGGTGATTCACCCCTCCACTTT
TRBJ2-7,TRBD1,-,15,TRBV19,CASSVAGTGVGEQYF,TGTGCCAGTAGTGTGGCGGGGACAGGGGTGGGAGAGCAGTACTTC
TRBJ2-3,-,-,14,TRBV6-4,CASRDGGGPDTQYF,TGTGCCAGCAGGGATGGGGGGGGCCCAGATACGCAGTATTTT
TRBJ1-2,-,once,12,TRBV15,CATSRRGVYYTF,TGTGCCACCAGCAGGCGCGGGGTCTATTACACCTTC
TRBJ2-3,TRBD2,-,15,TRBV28,CASSFCSGGTDTQYF,TGTGCCAGCAGTTTTTGTAGCGGGGGCACAGATACGCAGTATTTT
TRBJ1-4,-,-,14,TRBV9,CASSVGGYNEKLFF,TGTGCCAGCAGCGTCGGCGGTTATAATGAAAAACTGTTTTTT
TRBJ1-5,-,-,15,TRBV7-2,CASSFRGSSNQPQHF,TGTGCCAGCAGCTTCAGGGGAAGCAGCAATCAGCCCCAGCATTTT
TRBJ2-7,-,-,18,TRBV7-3,CASRHRVPGLNFSYEQYF,TGTGCCAGCAGGCACCGTGTGCCGGGACTCAACTTCTCCTACGAGCAGTACTTC
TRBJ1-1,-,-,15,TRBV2,CASSLQGNKNTEAFF,TGTGCCAGCAGCCTACAGGGTAACAAGAACACTGAAGCTTTCTTT
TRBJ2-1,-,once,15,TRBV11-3,CASSYEATGKNEQFF,TGTGCCAGCAGTTACGAGGCGACCGGAAAAAATGAGCAGTTCTTC
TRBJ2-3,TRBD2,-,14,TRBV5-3,CAGRRGSTTDTQYF,TGTGCCGGAAGGCGGGGGTCCACCACAGATACGCAGTATTTT
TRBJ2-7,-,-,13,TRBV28,CASSLDSSYEQYF,TGTGCCAGCAGCCTTGACAGTTCCTACGAGCAGTACTTC
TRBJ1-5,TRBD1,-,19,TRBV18,CASSQVGTGSLYSNQPQHF,TGTGCCAGCTCACAGGTCGGGACAGGTTCCCTTTATAGCAATCAGCCCCAGCATTTT
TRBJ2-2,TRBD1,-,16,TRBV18,CASSPSAGGVTGELFF,TGTGCCAGCTCACCATCCGCAGGGGGAGTTACCGGGGAGCTGTTTTTT
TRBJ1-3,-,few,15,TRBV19,CASSIVAGTGNTIYF,TGTGCCAGTAGTATAGTCGCAGGGACTGGAAACACCATATATTTT
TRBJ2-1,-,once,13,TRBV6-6,CASSYEQVAEQFF,TGTGCCAGCAGTTACGAACAGGTGGCTGAGCAGTTCTTC
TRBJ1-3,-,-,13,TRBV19,CASSRSSGNTIYF,TGTGCCAGTAGTAGGAGCTCTGGAAACACCATATATTTT
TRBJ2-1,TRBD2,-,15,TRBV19,CASSTVLASWDEQFF,TGTGCCAGTAGTACCGTACTAGCGTCCTGGGATGAGCAGTTCTTC
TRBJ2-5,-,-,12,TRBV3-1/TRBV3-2,CASNSFEETQYF,TGTGCCAGCAACAGTTTTGAAGAGACCCAGTACTTC
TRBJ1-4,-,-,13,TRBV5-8,CASSLVLLEKLFF,TGTGCCAGCAGCTTGGTCTTGTTGGAAAAACTGTTTTTT
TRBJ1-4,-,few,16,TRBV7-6,CASSLGSGALNEKLFF,TGTGCCAGCAGCTTAGGTTCTGGGGCCCTTAATGAAAAACTGTTTTTT
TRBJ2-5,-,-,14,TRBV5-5,CASTTPGRGETQYF,TGTGCCAGCACCACTCCGGGTCGTGGAGAGACCCAGTACTTC
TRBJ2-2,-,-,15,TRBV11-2,CASSSPAARRPELFF,TGTGCCAGCAGCTCCCCCGCGGCGAGACGCCCAGAGCTGTTTTTT
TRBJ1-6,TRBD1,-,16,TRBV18,CASSLTGTGSISPLHF,TGTGCCAGCTCGCTTACCGGGACAGGGTCGATTTCACCCCTCCACTTT
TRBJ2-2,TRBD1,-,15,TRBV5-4,CASSLGQGITGELFF,TGTGCCAGCAGCTTGGGACAGGGTATAACCGGGGAGCTGTTTTTT
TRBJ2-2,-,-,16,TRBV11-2,CASSQTATTNTGELFF,TGTGCCAGCAGCCAGACAGCTACTACGAACACCGGGGAGCTGTTTTTT
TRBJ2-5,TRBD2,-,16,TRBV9,CASSVLSGGGQETQYF,TGTGCCAGCAGCGTACTGAGCGGGGGGGGGCAAGAGACCCAGTACTTC
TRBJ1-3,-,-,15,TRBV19,CASSGREGPGNTIYF,TGTGCCAGTAGTGGTCGGGAAGGCCCTGGAAACACCATATATTTT
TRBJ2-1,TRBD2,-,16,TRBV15,CATSTPGTRYNNEQFF,TGTGCCACCAGCACCCCCGGGACTAGATACAACAATGAGCAGTTCTTC
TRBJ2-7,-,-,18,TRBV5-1,CASSAWVREIGVFYEQYF,TGCGCCAGCAGCGCTTGGGTACGGGAGATCGGGGTGTTTTACGAGCAGTACTTC
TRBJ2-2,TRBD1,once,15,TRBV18,CASSRQGANTGELFF,TGTGCCAGCTCGAGACAGGGCGCGAACACCGGGGAGCTGTTTTTT
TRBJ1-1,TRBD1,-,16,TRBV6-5,CASSYGATGRGTEAFF,TGTGCCAGCAGTTACGGGGCGACAGGGCGCGGCACTGAAGCTTTCTTT
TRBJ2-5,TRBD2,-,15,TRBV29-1,CSVEVAGGTGSTQYF,TGCAGCGTTGAAGTAGCGGGAGGCACCGGGTCGACCCAGTACTTC
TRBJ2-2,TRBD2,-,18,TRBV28,CASSPGTSGSVLTGELFF,TGTGCCAGCAGCCCAGGGACTAGCGGGAGTGTTCTCACCGGGGAGCTGTTTTTT
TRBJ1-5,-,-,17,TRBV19,CASSRQTVSWGNQPQHF,TGTGCCAGTAGTAGGCAGACAGTCTCCTGGGGCAATCAGCCCCAGCATTTT
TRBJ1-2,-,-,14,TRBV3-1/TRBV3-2,CASTRVNINYGYTF,TGTGCCAGCACCCGGGTAAATATTAACTATGGCTACACCTTC